This T cell receptor beta chain was observed in a study of memory CD4+ T cells and cytomegalovirus serostatus. The sort gate was single viable CD3+CD4+CD8-CD45RO+ cells for memory CD4+ T cells. Germline CDR1 ENHRY, CDR2 SYGVKD. The CDR3 totals 13 residues. V shed 11 bases and J shed 2 bases, with 15 bases lying between them. Profiling relied on immunoSEQ multiplex PCR, and the TCRdb table lists in-frame clones only, not all of them. The profile covers some 52,000 clones, with over 70% appearing a single time and 1.5% to 2.5% taken by the ten largest. With respect to this clone: Antigen unknown.

Study-wide findings and caveats: Of under 200 reported CMV TCRbeta sequences, about 67 were found in memory CD4+ repertoires.

The material sequenced was memory CD4+ T cells from blood. The sequence was obtained from an adult in good health and CMV-seropositive. The chain uses TRBV10-3 and TRBJ1-1, with D perhaps TRBD1 (6 bases). This chain's CDR3 is CAVSGTLNTEAFF. CDR3 nucleotides: TGTGCCGTCTCCGGGACACTTAACACTGAAGCTTTCTTT.